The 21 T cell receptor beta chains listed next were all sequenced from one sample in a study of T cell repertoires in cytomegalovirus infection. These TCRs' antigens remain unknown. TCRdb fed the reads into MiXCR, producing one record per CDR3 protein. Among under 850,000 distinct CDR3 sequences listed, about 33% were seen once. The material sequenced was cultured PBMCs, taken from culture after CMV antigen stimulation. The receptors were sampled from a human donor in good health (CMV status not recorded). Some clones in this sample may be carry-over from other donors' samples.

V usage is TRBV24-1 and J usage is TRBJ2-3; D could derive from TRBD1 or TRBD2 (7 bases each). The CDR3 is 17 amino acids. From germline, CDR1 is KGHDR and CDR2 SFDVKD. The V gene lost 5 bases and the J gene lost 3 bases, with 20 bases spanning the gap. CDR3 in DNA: TGTGCCACCAGTGCCCGTCCTCGCAGGGGGGGTACAGATACGCAGTATTTT. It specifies CATSARPRRGGTDTQYF.

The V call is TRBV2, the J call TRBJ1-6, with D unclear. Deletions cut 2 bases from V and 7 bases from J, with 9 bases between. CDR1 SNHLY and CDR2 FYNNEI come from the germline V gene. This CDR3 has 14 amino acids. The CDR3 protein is CASSESQTNSPLHF. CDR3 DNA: TGTGCCAGCAGTGAAAGCCAGACAAATTCACCCCTCCACTTT.

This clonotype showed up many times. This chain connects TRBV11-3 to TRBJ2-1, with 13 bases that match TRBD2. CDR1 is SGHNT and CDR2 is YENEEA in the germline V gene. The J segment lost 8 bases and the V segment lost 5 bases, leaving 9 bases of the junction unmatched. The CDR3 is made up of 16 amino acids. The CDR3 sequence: CASSLGLAGVGDEQFF. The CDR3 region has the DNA TGTGCCAGCAGCCTCGGACTAGCGGGAGTGGGGGATGAGCAGTTCTTC.

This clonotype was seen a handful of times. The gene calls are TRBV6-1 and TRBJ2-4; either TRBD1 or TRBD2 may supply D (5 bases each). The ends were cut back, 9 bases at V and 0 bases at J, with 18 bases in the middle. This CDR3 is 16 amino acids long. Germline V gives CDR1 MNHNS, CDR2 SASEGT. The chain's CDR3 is CASSPPGLIAKNIQYF. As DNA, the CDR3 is TGTGCCAGTTCACCCCCGGGGCTAATAGCCAAAAACATTCAGTACTTC.

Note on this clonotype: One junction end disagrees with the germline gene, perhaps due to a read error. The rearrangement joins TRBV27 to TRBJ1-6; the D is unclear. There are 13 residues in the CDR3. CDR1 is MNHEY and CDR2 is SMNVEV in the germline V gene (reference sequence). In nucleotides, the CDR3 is TGTGCCAGCAGTTCAACGGACGGCTCACCCCTCCTCTTT. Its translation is CASSSTDGSPLLF.

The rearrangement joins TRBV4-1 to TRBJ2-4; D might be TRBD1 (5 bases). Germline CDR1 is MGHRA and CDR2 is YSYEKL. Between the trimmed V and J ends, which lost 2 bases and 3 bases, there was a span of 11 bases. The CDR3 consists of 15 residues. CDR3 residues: CASSQLDRDKNIQYF. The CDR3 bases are TGCGCCAGCAGCCAACTAGACAGAGACAAAAACATTCAGTACTTC.

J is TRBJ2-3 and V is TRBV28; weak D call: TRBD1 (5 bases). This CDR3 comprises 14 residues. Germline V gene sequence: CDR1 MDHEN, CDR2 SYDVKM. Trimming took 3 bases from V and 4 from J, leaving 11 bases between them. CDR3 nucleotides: TGTGCCAGCAGTTTCCGCAGGGTCCCAGATACGCAGTATTTT. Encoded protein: CASSFRRVPDTQYF.

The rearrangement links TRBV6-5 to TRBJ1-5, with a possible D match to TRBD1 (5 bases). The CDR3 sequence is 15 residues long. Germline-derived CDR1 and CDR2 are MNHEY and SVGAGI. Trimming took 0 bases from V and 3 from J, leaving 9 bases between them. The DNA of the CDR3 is TGTGCCAGCAGTTACTCTGGGGCATCCAATCAGCCCCAGCATTTT. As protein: CASSYSGASNQPQHF.

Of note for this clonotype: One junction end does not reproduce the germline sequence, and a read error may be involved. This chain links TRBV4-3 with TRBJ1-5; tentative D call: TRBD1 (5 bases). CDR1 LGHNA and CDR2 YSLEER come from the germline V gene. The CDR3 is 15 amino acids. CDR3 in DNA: TGCGCCAGCAGCCAAGAGAAGCAGGGTTCTCAGACCCAGCATTTT. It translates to CASSQEKQGSQTQHF.

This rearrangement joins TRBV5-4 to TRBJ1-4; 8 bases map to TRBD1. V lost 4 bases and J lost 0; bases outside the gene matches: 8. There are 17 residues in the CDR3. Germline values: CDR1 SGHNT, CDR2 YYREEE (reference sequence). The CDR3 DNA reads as TGTGCCAGCAGCCGAGGCGGACAGGGCTCAACTAATGAAAAACTGTTTTTT. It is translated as CASSRGGQGSTNEKLFF. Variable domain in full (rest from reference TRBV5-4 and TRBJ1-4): ETGVTQSPTHLIKTRGQQVTLRCSSQSGHNTVSWYQQALGQGPQFIFQYYREEENGRGNFPPRFSGLQFPNYSSELNVNALELDDSALYLCASSRGGQGSTNEKLFFGSGTQLSVL.

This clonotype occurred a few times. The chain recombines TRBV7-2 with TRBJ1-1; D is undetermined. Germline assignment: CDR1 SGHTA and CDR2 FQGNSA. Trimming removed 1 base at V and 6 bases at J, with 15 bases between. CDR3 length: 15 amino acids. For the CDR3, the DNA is TGTGCCAGCAGCTTAGTTCCAGGAAAAGTTTCTGAAGCTTTCTTT. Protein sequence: CASSLVPGKVSEAFF.

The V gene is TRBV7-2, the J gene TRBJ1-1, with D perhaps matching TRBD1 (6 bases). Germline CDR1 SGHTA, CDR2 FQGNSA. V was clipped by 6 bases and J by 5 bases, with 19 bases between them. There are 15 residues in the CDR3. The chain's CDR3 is CASSFIDRPGTEAFF. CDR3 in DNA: TGTGCCAGCAGTTTTATAGACAGGCCGGGGACTGAAGCTTTCTTT.

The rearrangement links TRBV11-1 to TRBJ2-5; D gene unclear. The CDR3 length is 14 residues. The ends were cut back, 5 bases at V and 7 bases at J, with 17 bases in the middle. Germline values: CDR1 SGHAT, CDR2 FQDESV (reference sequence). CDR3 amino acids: CASSADPRDGTQYF. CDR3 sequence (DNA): TGTGCCAGCAGCGCGGACCCGCGAGACGGGACCCAGTACTTC.

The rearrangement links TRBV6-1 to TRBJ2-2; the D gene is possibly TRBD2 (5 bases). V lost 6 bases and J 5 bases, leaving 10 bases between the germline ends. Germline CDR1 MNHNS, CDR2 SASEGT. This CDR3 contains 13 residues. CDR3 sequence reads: CASRITSTGELFF. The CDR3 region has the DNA TGTGCCAGCAGGATTACTAGTACCGGGGAGCTGTTTTTT.

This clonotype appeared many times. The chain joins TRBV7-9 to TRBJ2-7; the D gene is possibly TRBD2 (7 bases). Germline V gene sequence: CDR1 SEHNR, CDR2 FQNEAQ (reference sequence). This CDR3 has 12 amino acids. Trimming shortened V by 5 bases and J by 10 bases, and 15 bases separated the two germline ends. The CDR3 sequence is CASSRPRGTQYF. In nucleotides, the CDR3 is TGTGCCAGCAGCCGCCCGCGGGGGACACAGTACTTC.

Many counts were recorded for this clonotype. As DNA, the CDR3 is TGTGCCAGCAGCCCCCGGGACCTCGTCTACGAGCAGTACTTC. Its translation: CASSPRDLVYEQYF. This chain joins TRBV11-1 and TRBJ2-7, with D perhaps assigned TRBD1 or TRBD2 (5 bases each). Trimming pared 5 bases from V and 3 bases from J, leaving 14 bases between. Per germline, CDR1 SGHAT and CDR2 FQDESV (reference sequence). The CDR3 contains 14 residues.

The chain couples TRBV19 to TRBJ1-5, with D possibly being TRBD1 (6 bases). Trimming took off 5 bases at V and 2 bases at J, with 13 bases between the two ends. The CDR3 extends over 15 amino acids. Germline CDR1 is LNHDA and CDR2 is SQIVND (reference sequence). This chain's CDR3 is CASSSQGYGNQPQHF. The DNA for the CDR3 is TGTGCCAGTAGTTCACAGGGATACGGCAATCAGCCCCAGCATTTT.

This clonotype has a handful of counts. The CDR3: CASSPSRGGSPLHF. The CDR3 DNA reads as TGTGCCAGCAGCCCCTCCCGCGGTGGATCACCCCTCCACTTT. The genes are TRBV12-3 or TRBV12-4 and TRBJ1-6; D remains unclear. Trimming pared 6 bases from V and 10 bases from J, leaving 16 bases between. The CDR3 loop spans 14 amino acids.

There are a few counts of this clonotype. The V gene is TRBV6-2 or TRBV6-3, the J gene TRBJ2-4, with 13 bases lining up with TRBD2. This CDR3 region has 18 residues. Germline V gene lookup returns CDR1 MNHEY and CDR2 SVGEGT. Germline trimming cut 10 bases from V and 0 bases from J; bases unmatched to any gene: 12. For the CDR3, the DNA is TGTGCCAACAAACCACTAGCGGGAGGGCCGGGAGCCAAAAACATTCAGTACTTC. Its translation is CANKPLAGGPGAKNIQYF.

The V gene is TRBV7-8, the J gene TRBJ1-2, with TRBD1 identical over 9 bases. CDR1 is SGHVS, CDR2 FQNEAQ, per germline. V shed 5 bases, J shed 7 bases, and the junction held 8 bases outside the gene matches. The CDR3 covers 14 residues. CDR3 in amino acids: CASSPYRGQGGYTF. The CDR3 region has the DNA TGTGCCAGCAGCCCCTACAGGGGGCAGGGTGGCTACACCTTC.

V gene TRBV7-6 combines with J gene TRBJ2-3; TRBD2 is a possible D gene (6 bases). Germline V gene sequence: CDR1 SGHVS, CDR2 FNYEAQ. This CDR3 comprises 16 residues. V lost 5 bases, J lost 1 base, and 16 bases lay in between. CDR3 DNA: TGTGCCAGCAGCCCAACTTCCGGGACTCGCACAGATACGCAGTATTTT. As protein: CASSPTSGTRTDTQYF.